These 20 T cell receptor beta chains share one sample of origin, sequenced in a study of blood T cell repertoires in COVID-19. TCRdb keeps only in-frame clones here, not all; method: immunoSEQ multiplex PCR. The profile shows tens of thousands of clones, about 90% of them singletons. Material for sequencing was peripheral blood. The source is a man aged 60 to 69 with acute or convalescent COVID-19.

The CDR3 reads CASSFSGQGIITGELFF. The CDR3 coding sequence is TGTGCCAGCAGCTTTTCCGGACAGGGAATAATTACCGGGGAGCTGTTTTTT. This chain links TRBV5-5 with TRBJ2-2; TRBD1 aligns across 8 bases. Germline V lookup: CDR1 SGHKS, CDR2 YYEKEE (reference sequence). V lost 2 bases and J lost 5; bases outside the gene matches: 11. CDR3 length equals 17 residues.

The chain uses TRBV14 and TRBJ1-2; 7 bases match TRBD1. The CDR3 is made up of 13 amino acids. The germline V gene encodes CDR1 SGHDN and CDR2 FVKESK. The V gene end was trimmed by 4 bases and the J gene end by 5 bases; junction bases not matched to a gene: 4. In DNA, the CDR3 is TGTGCCAGCAGCCCAGACAGGGTATATGGCTACACCTTC. It encodes CASSPDRVYGYTF. The variable domain in full, with the rest retrieved from reference TRBV14 and TRBJ1-2, is EAGVTQFPSHSVIEKGQTVTLRCDPISGHDNLYWYRRVMGKEIKFLLHFVKESKQDESGMPNNRFLAERTGGTYSTLKVQPAELEDSGVYFCASSPDRVYGYTFGSGTRLTVV.

The gene calls are TRBV9 and TRBJ1-2; a possible D gene is TRBD1 (5 bases). V lost 0 bases to trimming and J lost 4 bases, with 13 bases between them. Per germline, CDR1 SGDLS and CDR2 YYNGEE. The CDR3 contains 15 residues. CDR3 amino acids: CASSVDGARGYGYTF. CDR3 nucleotides: TGTGCCAGCAGCGTAGATGGAGCAAGGGGCTATGGCTACACCTTC.

The chain recombines TRBV6-5 with TRBJ1-1; D unclear. The length of the CDR3 is 13 residues. The V gene lost 6 bases and the J gene lost 6 bases, with 14 bases spanning the gap. Germline V gene lookup returns CDR1 MNHEY and CDR2 SVGAGI. CDR3 in amino acids: CASSPNIPAEAFF. The CDR3 DNA reads as TGTGCCAGCAGCCCCAACATCCCAGCTGAAGCTTTCTTT.

This chain links TRBV15 with TRBJ1-1; D is uncertain. This CDR3 spans 14 amino acids. The germline V gene encodes CDR1 LNHNV and CDR2 YYDKDF (reference sequence). Trimming removed 1 base at V and 3 bases at J, with 9 bases between. The CDR3 here is CATSRARLDTEAFF. CDR3 DNA sequence: TGTGCCACCAGCAGAGCGAGGCTTGACACTGAAGCTTTCTTT.

This clone was detected only once. The V and J genes are TRBV30 and TRBJ2-3; D is perhaps TRBD1 (5 bases). Trimming pared 0 bases from V and 1 base from J, leaving 14 bases between. This CDR3 contains 16 residues. Looked up from germline, CDR1 is GTSNPN and CDR2 is SVGIG (reference sequence). CDR3 bases: TGTGCCTGGAGTGTACCAGGGCGCTGGGGCACAGATACGCAGTATTTT. This translates into CAWSVPGRWGTDTQYF.

The chain is built from TRBV11-2 and TRBJ2-1; 9 bases align to TRBD2. CDR1 and CDR2 from the germline V gene are SGHAT and FQNNGV. V lost 6 bases and J lost 8; bases outside the gene matches: 17. The CDR3 contains 17 residues. CDR3 DNA: TGTGCCAGCAGATATGGCGGGGCTAGCGGGGCGAGGGATGAGCAGTTCTTC. Its protein product is CASRYGGASGARDEQFF.

The chain employs TRBV3-1 (or the pseudogene TRBV3-2) and TRBJ1-2; D uncertain. In germline, CDR1 is LGHDT, CDR2 YNNKEL (reference sequence). The CDR3 consists of 14 residues. V was trimmed by 1 base and J by 4 bases, leaving 10 bases between them. DNA for the CDR3: TGTGCCAGCAGCCAAGGTCTTAGCACCTATGGCTACACCTTC. Its translation: CASSQGLSTYGYTF.

The gene calls are TRBV7-9 and TRBJ2-3, with no clear D. This CDR3 contains 12 residues. CDR1 and CDR2 (germline): SEHNR, FQNEAQ (reference sequence). The ends were cut back, 4 bases at V and 8 bases at J, with 10 bases in the middle. CDR3 DNA sequence: TGTGCCAGCAGCTCCGACTCGGGTACGCAGTATTTT. This codes for CASSSDSGTQYF.

This chain connects TRBV12-3 or TRBV12-4 to TRBJ2-1; a weak D match, TRBD1 (6 bases). V lost 6 bases, J lost 6 bases, and 12 bases lay in between. This CDR3 has 13 amino acids. CDR3 loop: CASREEGGNEQFF. The DNA for the CDR3 is TGTGCCAGCAGAGAGGAAGGGGGCAATGAGCAGTTCTTC.

In nucleotides, the CDR3 is TGTGCCAGCCTTATAGATATGAACACTGAAGCTTTCTTT. Translated, it gives CASLIDMNTEAFF. The rearrangement joins TRBV11-2 to TRBJ1-1; no clear D gene. V was shortened by 8 bases and J by 0 bases, with 10 bases between the two germline ends. The CDR3 extends over 13 amino acids. CDR1 and CDR2 from the germline V gene are SGHAT and FQNNGV.

This sequence joins TRBV4-3 and TRBJ1-1; D remains ambiguous. V lost 4 bases and J lost 3, with 18 bases in between. The CDR3 has 16 residues. Germline V gene sequence: CDR1 LGHNA, CDR2 YSLEER. CDR3 residues: CASSPQGGPVDTEAFF. In DNA form, the CDR3 reads TGCGCCAGCAGCCCCCAAGGAGGGCCGGTGGACACTGAAGCTTTCTTT.

This chain joins TRBV25-1 and TRBJ1-2, with TRBD1 matching over 8 bases. With V trimmed by 6 bases and J by 4 bases, 4 bases remained unmatched. The CDR3 sequence is 13 residues long. Germline V CDR1 and CDR2: MGHDK, SYGVNS. CDR3 sequence reads: CASSAGQVYGYTF. In DNA form, the CDR3 reads TGTGCCAGCAGCGCGGGACAGGTCTATGGCTACACCTTC.

V and J are TRBV5-4 and TRBJ1-2, with 7 positions matching TRBD1. Trimming cost V 0 bases and J 5 bases; bases outside gene matches: 7. The germline V gene encodes CDR1 SGHNT and CDR2 YYREEE (reference sequence). The CDR3 contains 15 residues. The CDR3: CASSLEPGQPYGYTF. CDR3 DNA: TGTGCCAGCAGCTTGGAGCCGGGACAGCCGTATGGCTACACCTTC. The full variable domain, rest sourced from reference TRBV5-4 and TRBJ1-2, is ETGVTQSPTHLIKTRGQQVTLRCSSQSGHNTVSWYQQALGQGPQFIFQYYREEENGRGNFPPRFSGLQFPNYSSELNVNALELDDSALYLCASSLEPGQPYGYTFGSGTRLTVV.

The chain employs TRBV18 and TRBJ2-1, with TRBD2 matching over 9 bases. The CDR3 is 15 residues long. V shed 6 bases, J shed 6 bases, and the junction held 9 bases outside the gene matches. Germline CDR1 KGHSH, CDR2 LQKENI. CDR3 in amino acids: CASSFMERGVNEQFF. For the CDR3, the DNA is TGTGCCAGCTCCTTTATGGAGCGGGGGGTCAATGAGCAGTTCTTC. The variable domain in full, with the rest retrieved from reference TRBV18 and TRBJ2-1, is NAGVMQNPRHLVRRRGQEARLRCSPMKGHSHVYWYRQLPEEGLKFMVYLQKENIIDESGMPKERFSAEFPKEGPSILRIQQVVRGDSAAYFCASSFMERGVNEQFFGPGTRLTVL.

This clone came up once. The rearrangement uses TRBV6-2 or TRBV6-3 and TRBJ1-1; D not resolved. Trimming stripped 5 bases from V and 1 base from J, with 8 bases between. Per the germline V gene, CDR1 is MNHEY and CDR2 is SVGEGT. This CDR3 is 13 amino acids long. CDR3 nucleotides: TGTGCCAGCAGTAAGACACAGAACACTGAAGCTTTCTTT. This encodes CASSKTQNTEAFF.

The chain uses TRBV11-2 and TRBJ2-7, with 9 bases identical to TRBD1. Per germline, CDR1 SGHAT and CDR2 FQNNGV. The CDR3 spans 17 residues. V shed 1 base and J 0 bases; nucleotides not matched to a gene: 7. CDR3 DNA: TGTGCCAGCAGCTTAGCCCCTCCGGGACAGGGCTCCTACGAGCAGTACTTC. Protein: CASSLAPPGQGSYEQYF.

In its sample, this clone was seen a few times. The chain uses TRBV30 and TRBJ1-2; maybe TRBD1 (6 bases). V was trimmed by 7 bases and J by 4 bases, leaving 19 bases between them. The CDR3 is made up of 14 amino acids. Germline V gives CDR1 GTSNPN, CDR2 SVGIG (reference sequence). The chain's CDR3 is CAFAENTGLYGYTF. DNA for the CDR3: TGTGCCTTTGCCGAAAATACAGGGCTCTATGGCTACACCTTC.

The chain recombines TRBV19 with TRBJ2-3, with TRBD2 matching over 9 bases. This CDR3 comprises 15 residues. Germline values: CDR1 LNHDA, CDR2 SQIVND (reference sequence). V was clipped by 3 bases and J by 6 bases; unmatched bases: 7. CDR3 region: CASSMGSGGGDTQYF. In DNA, the CDR3 is TGTGCCAGTAGTATGGGTAGCGGGGGCGGCGATACGCAGTATTTT.

The J gene is TRBJ1-2, the V gene TRBV5-6; TRBD1 might be the D (6 bases). Germline assignment: CDR1 SGHDT and CDR2 YYEEEE. The V end lost 4 bases, the J end lost 8 bases, and 21 bases lay between the germline ends. The CDR3 extends over 15 amino acids. CDR3 loop: CASSIETGTHGGYTF. CDR3 DNA sequence: TGTGCCAGCAGCATAGAGACCGGGACACACGGGGGCTACACCTTC.